The present TCR beta chain was sequenced within a study of lymphopenia after photon versus proton radiotherapy. TCRdb's copy holds only in-frame clones and misses some; the assay was immunoSEQ multiplex PCR. The sample lists approximately 24,000 clones, about 87% occurring once. There are 18 residues in the CDR3. Germline CDR1 and CDR2: LNHNV and YYDKDF (reference sequence). Trimming cost V 0 bases and J 9 bases; bases outside gene matches: 8. This clonotype was sampled from a man in his forties or fifties with gastric cancer. The material was peripheral blood, obtained from a patient treated with photon-based radiotherapy. The chain employs TRBV15 and TRBJ2-1, with 16 bases that match TRBD2. CDR3 sequence (DNA): TGTGCCACCAGCAGAGATGTGATCGGGACTAGCGGGGGGGGTGAGCAGTTCTTC. This encodes CATSRDVIGTSGGGEQFF.